Each of the 17 T cell receptor beta chains below was sequenced from the same sample in a study of blood T cell repertoires in COVID-19 (dated by TCRdb to 2019 to 2021). Receptor libraries were prepared by the immunoSEQ multiplex PCR assay. TCRdb took this table from immuneACCESS and kept in-frame rearrangements with V and J called. Such tables lack part of the clones; where checked against another copy, unresolved V genes explain under half of the gap, and the rest is unexplained. This sample holds approximately 200,000 clones; around 82% were observed only once. The biggest ten clones account for 6.5% to 9.5% of the sample. The sequencing input was PBMCs or T cells enriched from blood (not recorded which). The origin of the receptors is a middle-aged man who had recovered from COVID-19.

This clone was detected only once. The chain is built from TRBV7-8 and TRBJ2-1; TRBD2 is a possible D gene (5 bases). Germline V gives CDR1 SGHVS, CDR2 FQNEAQ. V was trimmed by 5 bases and J by 7 bases, leaving 18 bases between them. This CDR3 region has 15 residues. This CDR3 reads CASSLRPGTRNEQFF. In DNA form, the CDR3 reads TGTGCCAGCAGCCTGAGACCGGGAACTCGAAATGAGCAGTTCTTC.

The chain combines TRBV28 with TRBJ1-3, with TRBD1 identical over 7 bases. Germline-derived CDR1 and CDR2 are MDHEN and SYDVKM. CDR3 size: 14 residues. J was trimmed by 4 bases and V by 6 bases; bases with no gene match: 6. CDR3 region: CASRTSGGGNTIYF. Here the CDR3 DNA reads TGTGCCAGCAGAACCTCAGGGGGAGGAAACACCATATATTTT. Full variable domain (missing parts from reference TRBV28 and TRBJ1-3): DVKVTQSSRYLVKRTGEKVFLECVQDMDHENMFWYRQDPGLGLRLIYFSYDVKMKEKGDIPEGYSVSREKKERFSLILESASTNQTSMYLCASRTSGGGNTIYFGEGSWLTVV.

The rearrangement uses TRBV28 and TRBJ2-7; D may be TRBD1 (6 bases). The CDR3 is 16 residues long. Between the trimmed V and J ends, which lost 2 bases and 0 bases, there was a span of 14 bases. CDR1 MDHEN and CDR2 SYDVKM come from the germline V gene. The DNA for the CDR3 is TGTGCCAGCAGTTTAACAGGGCAGTCCCCCTCCTACGAGCAGTACTTC. It codes for CASSLTGQSPSYEQYF.

The J gene is TRBJ1-5, the V gene TRBV5-6; 8 nucleotides match TRBD1. CDR3 size: 13 residues. Looked up from germline, CDR1 is SGHDT and CDR2 is YYEEEE. Trimming at V came to 3 bases and at J to 7 bases, leaving 3 bases not matched to a gene. CDR3 DNA sequence: TGTGCCAGCAGCTATGACAGGGGCCAGCCCCAGCATTTT. It translates to CASSYDRGQPQHF.

The chain couples TRBV29-1 to TRBJ1-1; weak D call: TRBD1 (6 bases). The CDR3 contains 15 residues. V was cut by 4 bases and J by 1 base, with 16 bases left in between. In germline, CDR1 is SQVTM, CDR2 ANQGSEA. CDR3: CSVVGHRDKNTEAFF. The CDR3 nucleotides read TGCAGCGTTGTTGGCCACAGGGATAAGAACACTGAAGCTTTCTTT.

In its sample, this clone was seen a few times. The V gene is TRBV27, the J gene TRBJ1-2; 9 bases line up with TRBD1. The CDR3 sequence is 13 residues long. The ends lost 4 bases at V and 4 bases at J; junction bases unmatched: 1. Germline CDR1 MNHEY, CDR2 SMNVEV (reference sequence). The CDR3 bases are TGTGCCAGCAGTTGGGGACAGGGCTATGGCTACACCTTC. It codes for CASSWGQGYGYTF.

This clone was picked up one time. The chain uses TRBV29-1 and TRBJ2-5; a weak D match, TRBD2 (6 bases). The CDR3 runs 16 residues. Germline V gene data show CDR1 as SQVTM and CDR2 as ANQGSEA. Trimming removed 1 base from V and 0 bases from J, with 15 bases in between. CDR3 amino acids: CSVEGWGGVYQETQYF. CDR3 coding DNA: TGCAGCGTTGAAGGCTGGGGCGGGGTTTACCAAGAGACCCAGTACTTC.

V usage is TRBV7-2 and J usage is TRBJ2-3; TRBD2 aligns across 10 bases. The CDR3 contains 15 residues. Unmatched junction bases numbered 3, after V lost 5 bases and J lost 1 base. Germline V gives CDR1 SGHTA, CDR2 FQGNSA. CDR3 DNA sequence: TGTGCCAGCAGCCTCCTAGCGGGGGGCACAGATACGCAGTATTTT. Translating it yields CASSLLAGGTDTQYF.

The V call is TRBV20-1, the J call TRBJ2-7, with D maybe TRBD2 (6 bases). CDR3 size: 15 residues. Trimming stripped 3 bases from V and 3 bases from J, with 18 bases between. Looked up from germline, CDR1 is DFQATT and CDR2 is SNEGSKA (reference sequence). The CDR3 spells CSASGGGGSLYEQYF. For the CDR3, the DNA is TGCAGTGCTAGTGGTGGGGGAGGCTCCCTCTACGAGCAGTACTTC.

This clone was detected a few times. This chain connects TRBV5-4 to TRBJ2-3, with D unclear. The V end lost 3 bases, the J end lost 2 bases, and 4 bases lay between the germline ends. The CDR3 has 12 amino acids. From germline, CDR1 is SGHNT and CDR2 YYREEE (reference sequence). The CDR3 loop reads CASSSDTDTQYF. In DNA, the CDR3 is TGTGCCAGCAGCTCAGACACAGATACGCAGTATTTT.

The rearrangement uses TRBV5-1 and TRBJ1-1, with D perhaps TRBD1 (5 bases). This CDR3 is 14 amino acids long. V lost 2 bases, J lost 4 bases, and 12 bases lay in between. In germline, CDR1 is SGHRS, CDR2 YFSETQ. CDR3 in amino acids: CASSFGGEGTEAFF. DNA of the CDR3: TGCGCCAGCAGCTTTGGAGGGGAAGGCACTGAAGCTTTCTTT.

The chain is built from TRBV7-6 and TRBJ1-3; D may be TRBD1 (5 bases). This CDR3 is built from 16 residues. Germline-derived CDR1 and CDR2 are SGHVS and FNYEAQ. V gave up 1 base and J gave up 0 bases, with 10 bases separating them. The CDR3 DNA sequence: TGTGCCAGCAGCTTAGTGGGGCGGCACTCTGGAAACACCATATATTTT. Amino acids: CASSLVGRHSGNTIYF.

The CDR3 DNA reads as TGTGCCAGCAGCCGGGGACAACCACCCCTCCACTTT. It encodes CASSRGQPPLHF. V and J are TRBV5-6 and TRBJ1-6; D is possibly TRBD1 (6 bases). The germline V gene encodes CDR1 SGHDT and CDR2 YYEEEE. This CDR3 has 12 residues. The V gene lost 4 bases and the J gene lost 11 bases, with 10 bases spanning the gap. The complete variable domain, with remaining parts taken from reference TRBV5-6 and TRBJ1-6, reads DAGVTQSPTHLIKTRGQQVTLRCSPKSGHDTVSWYQQALGQGPQFIFQYYEEEERQRGNFPDRFSGHQFPNYSSELNVNALLLGDSALYLCASSRGQPPLHFGNGTRLTVT.

In nucleotides, the CDR3 is TGCGCCAGCAGCCCCGCACAGAGCACCGGGGAGCTGTTTTTT. Translation: CASSPAQSTGELFF. V and J are TRBV4-1 and TRBJ2-2; no clear D. Trimming took off 4 bases at V and 4 bases at J, with 10 bases between the two ends. The CDR3 runs to 14 residues. Germline CDR1 is MGHRA and CDR2 is YSYEKL.

This clone was counted a single time. The rearrangement joins TRBV10-3 to TRBJ2-7; TRBD2 matches at 9 bases. Germline loops: CDR1 ENHRY, CDR2 SYGVKD. With 3 bases clipped from V and 0 bases from J, the junction kept 6 bases outside the gene matches. The CDR3 consists of 16 residues. This chain's CDR3 is CAISDFQRGDSYEQYF. DNA for the CDR3: TGTGCCATCAGTGATTTCCAGCGGGGGGACTCCTACGAGCAGTACTTC.

The chain employs TRBV5-4 and TRBJ2-7; a weak D match, TRBD1 (5 bases). From germline, CDR1 is SGHNT and CDR2 YYREEE (reference sequence). CDR3 length equals 13 residues. V shed 0 bases and J shed 6 bases, with 10 bases lying between them. The CDR3 sequence is CASSLAGRGEQYF. CDR3 in DNA: TGTGCCAGCAGCTTGGCCGGTAGGGGCGAGCAGTACTTC.

The V call is TRBV5-6, the J call TRBJ1-5, with TRBD1 matching over 9 bases. Trimming cost V 5 bases and J 16 bases; bases outside gene matches: 13. Germline V CDR1 and CDR2: SGHDT, YYEEEE. This CDR3 has 13 amino acids. The CDR3 DNA reads as TGTGCCAGCAGGAAAGGGGAACAGGGGGCCGTCCATTTT. Its translation is CASRKGEQGAVHF.